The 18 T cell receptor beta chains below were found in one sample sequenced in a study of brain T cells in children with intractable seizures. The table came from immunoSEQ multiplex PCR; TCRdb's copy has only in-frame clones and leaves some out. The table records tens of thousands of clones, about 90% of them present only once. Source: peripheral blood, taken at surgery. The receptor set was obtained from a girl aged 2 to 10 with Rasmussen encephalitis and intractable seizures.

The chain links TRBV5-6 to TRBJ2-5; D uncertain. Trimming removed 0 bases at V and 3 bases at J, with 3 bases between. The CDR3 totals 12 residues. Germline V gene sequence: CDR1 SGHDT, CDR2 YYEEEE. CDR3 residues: CASSLGKETQYF. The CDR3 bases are TGTGCCAGCAGCTTGGGGAAAGAGACCCAGTACTTC.

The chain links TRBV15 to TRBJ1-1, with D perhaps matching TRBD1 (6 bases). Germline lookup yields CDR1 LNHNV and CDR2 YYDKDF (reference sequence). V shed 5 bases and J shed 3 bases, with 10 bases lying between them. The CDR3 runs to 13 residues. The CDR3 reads CATSRTDYTEAFF. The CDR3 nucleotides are TGTGCCACCAGCCGGACAGACTACACTGAAGCTTTCTTT.

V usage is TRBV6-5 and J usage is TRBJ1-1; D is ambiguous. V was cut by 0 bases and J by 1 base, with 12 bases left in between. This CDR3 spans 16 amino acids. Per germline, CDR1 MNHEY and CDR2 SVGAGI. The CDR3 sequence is CASSYSNAATNTEAFF. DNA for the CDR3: TGTGCCAGCAGTTACTCGAATGCGGCGACGAACACTGAAGCTTTCTTT.

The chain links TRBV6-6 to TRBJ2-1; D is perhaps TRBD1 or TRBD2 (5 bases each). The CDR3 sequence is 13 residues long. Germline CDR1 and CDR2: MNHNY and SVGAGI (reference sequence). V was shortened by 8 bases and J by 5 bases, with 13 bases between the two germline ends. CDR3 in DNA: TGTGCCAGCCTAAACCGGGGCCACAATGAGCAGTTCTTC. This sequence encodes CASLNRGHNEQFF.

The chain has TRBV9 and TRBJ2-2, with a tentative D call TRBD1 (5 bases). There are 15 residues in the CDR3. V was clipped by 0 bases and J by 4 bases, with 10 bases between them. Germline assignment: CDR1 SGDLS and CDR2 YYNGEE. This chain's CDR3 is CASSVGQGRTGELFF. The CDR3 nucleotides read TGTGCCAGCAGCGTAGGTCAGGGCCGCACCGGGGAGCTGTTTTTT.

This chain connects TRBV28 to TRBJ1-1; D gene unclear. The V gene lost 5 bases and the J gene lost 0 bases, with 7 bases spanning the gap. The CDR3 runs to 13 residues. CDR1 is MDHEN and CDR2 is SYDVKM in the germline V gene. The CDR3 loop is CASSTLLNTEAFF. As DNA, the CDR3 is TGTGCCAGCAGTACCCTTCTGAACACTGAAGCTTTCTTT.

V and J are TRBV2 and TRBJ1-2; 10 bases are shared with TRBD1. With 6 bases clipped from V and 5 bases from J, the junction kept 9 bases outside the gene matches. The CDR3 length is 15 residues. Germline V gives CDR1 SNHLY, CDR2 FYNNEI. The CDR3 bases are TGTGCCAGCAGGGACCGGGACAGGGGATATTATGGCTACACCTTC. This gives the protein CASRDRDRGYYGYTF.

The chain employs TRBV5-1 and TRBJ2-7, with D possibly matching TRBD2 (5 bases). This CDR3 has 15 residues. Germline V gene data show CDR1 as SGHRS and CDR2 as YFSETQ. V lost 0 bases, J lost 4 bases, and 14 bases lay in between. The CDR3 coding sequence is TGCGCCAGCAGCTTGGGTGGTAGCGAGTCTTACGAGCAGTACTTC. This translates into CASSLGGSESYEQYF.

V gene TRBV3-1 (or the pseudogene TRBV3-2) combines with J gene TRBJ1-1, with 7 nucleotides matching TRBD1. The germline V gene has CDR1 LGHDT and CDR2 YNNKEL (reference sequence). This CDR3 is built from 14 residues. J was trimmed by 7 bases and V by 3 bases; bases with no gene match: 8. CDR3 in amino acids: CASSQGRGLSEAFF. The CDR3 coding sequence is TGTGCCAGCAGCCAGGGGAGGGGGCTTAGTGAAGCTTTCTTT.

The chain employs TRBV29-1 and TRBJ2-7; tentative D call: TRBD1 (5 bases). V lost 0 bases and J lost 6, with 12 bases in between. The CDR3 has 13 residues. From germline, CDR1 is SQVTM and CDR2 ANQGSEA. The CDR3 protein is CSVEDRARREQYF. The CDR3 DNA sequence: TGCAGCGTTGAAGACAGGGCCAGACGCGAGCAGTACTTC.

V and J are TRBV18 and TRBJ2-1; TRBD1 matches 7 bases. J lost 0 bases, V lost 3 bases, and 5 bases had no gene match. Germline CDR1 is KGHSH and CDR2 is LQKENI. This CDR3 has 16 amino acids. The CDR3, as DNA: TGTGCCAGCTCACCTATGACAGGGAGCTCCTACAATGAGCAGTTCTTC. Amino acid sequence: CASSPMTGSSYNEQFF.

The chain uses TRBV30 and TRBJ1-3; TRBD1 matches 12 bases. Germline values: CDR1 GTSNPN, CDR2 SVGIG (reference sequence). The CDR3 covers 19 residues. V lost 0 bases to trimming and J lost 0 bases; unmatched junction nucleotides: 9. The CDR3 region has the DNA TGTGCCTGGAGTGTACTTGGGACAGGGGGCCCAAGCTCTGGAAACACCATATATTTT. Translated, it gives CAWSVLGTGGPSSGNTIYF.

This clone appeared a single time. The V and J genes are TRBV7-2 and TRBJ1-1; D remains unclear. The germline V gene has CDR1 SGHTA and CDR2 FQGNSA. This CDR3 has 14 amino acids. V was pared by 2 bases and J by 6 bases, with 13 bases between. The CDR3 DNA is TGTGCCAGCAGCTTAATTCTGAAGTCCGCTGAAGCTTTCTTT. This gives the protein CASSLILKSAEAFF.

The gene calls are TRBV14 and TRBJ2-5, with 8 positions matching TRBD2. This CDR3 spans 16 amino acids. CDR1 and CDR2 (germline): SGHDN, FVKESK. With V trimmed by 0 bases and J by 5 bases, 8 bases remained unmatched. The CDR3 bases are TGTGCCAGCAGCCAAGAGAGCGGGAGAGTCCGGGAGACCCAGTACTTC. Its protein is CASSQESGRVRETQYF.

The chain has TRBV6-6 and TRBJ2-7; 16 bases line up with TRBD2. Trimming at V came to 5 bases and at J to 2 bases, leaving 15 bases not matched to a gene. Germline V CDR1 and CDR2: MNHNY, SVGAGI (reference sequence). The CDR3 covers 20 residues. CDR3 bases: TGTGCCAGCAGTCTCACCTCGGGACTAGCGGGGGGGAGACAAACCTACGAGCAGTACTTC. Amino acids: CASSLTSGLAGGRQTYEQYF.

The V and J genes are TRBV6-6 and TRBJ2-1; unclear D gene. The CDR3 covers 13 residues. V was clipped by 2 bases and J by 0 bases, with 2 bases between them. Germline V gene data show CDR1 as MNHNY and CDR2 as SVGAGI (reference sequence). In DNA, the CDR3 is TGTGCCAGCAGTTACGACTCCTACAATGAGCAGTTCTTC. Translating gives CASSYDSYNEQFF.

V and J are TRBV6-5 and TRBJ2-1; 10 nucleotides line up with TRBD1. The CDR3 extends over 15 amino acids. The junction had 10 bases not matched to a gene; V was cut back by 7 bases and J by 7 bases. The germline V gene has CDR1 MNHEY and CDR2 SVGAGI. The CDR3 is CASTFGGQGKNEQFF. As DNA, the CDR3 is TGTGCCAGCACTTTCGGGGGACAGGGGAAGAATGAGCAGTTCTTC.

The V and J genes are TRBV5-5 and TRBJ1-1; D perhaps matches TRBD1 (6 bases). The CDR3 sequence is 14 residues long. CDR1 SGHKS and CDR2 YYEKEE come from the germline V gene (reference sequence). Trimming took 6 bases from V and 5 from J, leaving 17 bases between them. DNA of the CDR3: TGTGCCAGCACCACCCTCTATGGGACAACTGAAGCTTTCTTT. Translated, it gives CASTTLYGTTEAFF.